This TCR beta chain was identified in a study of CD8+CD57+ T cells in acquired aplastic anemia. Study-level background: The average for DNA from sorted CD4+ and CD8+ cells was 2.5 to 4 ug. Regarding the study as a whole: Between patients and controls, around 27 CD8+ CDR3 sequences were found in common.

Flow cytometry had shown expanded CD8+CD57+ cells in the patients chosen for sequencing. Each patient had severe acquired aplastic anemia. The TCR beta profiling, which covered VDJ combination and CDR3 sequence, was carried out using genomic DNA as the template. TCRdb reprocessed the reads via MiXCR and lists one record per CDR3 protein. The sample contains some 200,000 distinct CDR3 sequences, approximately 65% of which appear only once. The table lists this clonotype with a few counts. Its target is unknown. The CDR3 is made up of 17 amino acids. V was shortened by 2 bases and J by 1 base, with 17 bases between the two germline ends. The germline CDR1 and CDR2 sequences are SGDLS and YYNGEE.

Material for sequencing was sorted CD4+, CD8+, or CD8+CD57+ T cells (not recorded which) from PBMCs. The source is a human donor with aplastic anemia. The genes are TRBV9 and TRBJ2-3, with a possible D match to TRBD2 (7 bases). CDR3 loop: CASSVKAGATRTDTQYF. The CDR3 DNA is TGTGCCAGCAGCGTCAAGGCGGGGGCTACGCGCACAGATACGCAGTATTTT.